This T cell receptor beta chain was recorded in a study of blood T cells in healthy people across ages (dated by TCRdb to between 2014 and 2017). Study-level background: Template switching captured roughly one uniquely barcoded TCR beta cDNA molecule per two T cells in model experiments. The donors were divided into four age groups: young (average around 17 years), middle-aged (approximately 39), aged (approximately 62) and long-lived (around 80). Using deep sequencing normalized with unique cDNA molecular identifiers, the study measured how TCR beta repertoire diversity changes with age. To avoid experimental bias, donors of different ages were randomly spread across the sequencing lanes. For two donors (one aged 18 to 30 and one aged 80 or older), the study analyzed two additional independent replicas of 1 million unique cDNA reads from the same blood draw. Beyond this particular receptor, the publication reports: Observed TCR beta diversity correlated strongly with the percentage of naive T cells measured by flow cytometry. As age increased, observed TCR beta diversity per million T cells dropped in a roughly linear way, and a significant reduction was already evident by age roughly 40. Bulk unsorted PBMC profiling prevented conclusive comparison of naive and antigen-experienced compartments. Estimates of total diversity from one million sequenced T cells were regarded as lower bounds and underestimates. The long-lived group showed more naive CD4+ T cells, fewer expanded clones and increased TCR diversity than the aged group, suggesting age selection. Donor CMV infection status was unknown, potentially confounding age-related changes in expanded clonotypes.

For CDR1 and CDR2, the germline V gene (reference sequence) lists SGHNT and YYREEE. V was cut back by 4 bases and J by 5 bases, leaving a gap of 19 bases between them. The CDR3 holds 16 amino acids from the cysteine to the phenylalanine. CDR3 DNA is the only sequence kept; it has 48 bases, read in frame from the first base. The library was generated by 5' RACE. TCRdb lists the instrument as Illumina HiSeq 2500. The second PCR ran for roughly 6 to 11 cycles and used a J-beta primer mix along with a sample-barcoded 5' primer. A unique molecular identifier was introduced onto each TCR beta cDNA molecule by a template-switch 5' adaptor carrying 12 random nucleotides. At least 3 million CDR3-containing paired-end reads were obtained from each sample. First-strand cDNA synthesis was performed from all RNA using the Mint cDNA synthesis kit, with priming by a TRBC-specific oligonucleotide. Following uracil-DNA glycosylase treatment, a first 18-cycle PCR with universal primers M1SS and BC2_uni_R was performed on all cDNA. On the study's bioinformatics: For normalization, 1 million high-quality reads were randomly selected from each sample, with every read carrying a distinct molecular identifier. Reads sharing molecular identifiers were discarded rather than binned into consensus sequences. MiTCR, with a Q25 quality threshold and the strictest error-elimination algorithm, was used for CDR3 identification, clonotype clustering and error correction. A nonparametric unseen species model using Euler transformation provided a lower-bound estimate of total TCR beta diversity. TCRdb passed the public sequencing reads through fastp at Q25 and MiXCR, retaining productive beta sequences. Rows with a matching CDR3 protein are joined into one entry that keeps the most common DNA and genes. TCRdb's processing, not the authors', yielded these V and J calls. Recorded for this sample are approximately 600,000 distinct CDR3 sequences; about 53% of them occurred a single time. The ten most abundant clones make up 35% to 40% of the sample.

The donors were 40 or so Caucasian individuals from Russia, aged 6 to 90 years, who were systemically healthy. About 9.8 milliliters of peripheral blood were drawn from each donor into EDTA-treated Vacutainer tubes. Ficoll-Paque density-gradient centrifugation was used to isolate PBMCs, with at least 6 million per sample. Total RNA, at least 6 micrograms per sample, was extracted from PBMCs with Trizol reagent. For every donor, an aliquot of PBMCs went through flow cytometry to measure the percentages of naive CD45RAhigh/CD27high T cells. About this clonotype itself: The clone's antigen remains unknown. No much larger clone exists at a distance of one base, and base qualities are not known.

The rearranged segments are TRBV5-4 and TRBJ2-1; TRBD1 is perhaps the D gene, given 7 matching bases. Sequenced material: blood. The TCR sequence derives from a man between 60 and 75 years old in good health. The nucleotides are TGTGCCAGCAGCCGAGAGCGACAGGGAGGAAACAATGAGCAGTTCTTC. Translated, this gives CASSRERQGGNNEQFF.